The rows below give T cell receptor beta chains drawn from one sample of a study of blood T cell repertoires in COVID-19. The method was immunoSEQ multiplex PCR; TCRdb's version includes in-frame clones alone and lacks a portion of them. The sample carries fewer than 85,000 clones, about three quarters recorded once. Sequencing was done on a sample of peripheral blood. The receptors were sampled from an elderly woman with active or convalescent COVID-19. CDR3s include the opening cysteine and the closing phenylalanine or tryptophan.

CDR3aa: CASRFGGLNTGELFF
len: 15
v_gene: TRBV2
j_gene: TRBJ2-2

CDR3aa: CAWSHTGGNYGYTF
len: 14
v_gene: TRBV30
j_gene: TRBJ1-2

CDR3aa: CASSYAGIPSTDTQYF
len: 16
v_gene: TRBV2
j_gene: TRBJ2-3

CDR3aa: CASSQGSGDTQYF
len: 13
v_gene: TRBV3-1/TRBV3-2
j_gene: TRBJ2-3

CDR3aa: CAWSAWTGPYEQYF
len: 14
v_gene: TRBV30
j_gene: TRBJ2-7

CDR3aa: CASSYRGAGGTGGKNTEAFF
len: 20
v_gene: TRBV7-8
j_gene: TRBJ1-1

CDR3aa: CASSEDGTGRNTIYF
len: 15
v_gene: TRBV6-1
j_gene: TRBJ1-3

CDR3aa: CAWRPHRGYGEKLFF
len: 15
v_gene: TRBV30
j_gene: TRBJ1-4

CDR3aa: CSASRGLYGYTF
len: 12
v_gene: TRBV20-1
j_gene: TRBJ1-2

CDR3aa: CASRGDLDEQFF
len: 12
v_gene: TRBV6-5
j_gene: TRBJ2-1

CDR3aa: CASSGDRAIYNEQFF
len: 15
v_gene: TRBV5-1
j_gene: TRBJ2-1

CDR3aa: CASSPSGIYPYGYTF
len: 15
v_gene: TRBV3-1/TRBV3-2
j_gene: TRBJ1-2

CDR3aa: CASSPTRGAGDTDTQYF
len: 17
v_gene: TRBV28
j_gene: TRBJ2-3

CDR3aa: CASSLYGATEAFF
len: 13
v_gene: TRBV7-2
j_gene: TRBJ1-1

CDR3aa: CASSFTLDSGEQFF
len: 14
v_gene: TRBV5-1
j_gene: TRBJ2-1

CDR3aa: CASSGLRNSYEQYF
len: 14
v_gene: TRBV6-5
j_gene: TRBJ2-7

CDR3aa: CASSLGTTETQYF
len: 13
v_gene: TRBV5-4
j_gene: TRBJ2-5

CDR3aa: CASSLDRVSGANVLTF
len: 16
v_gene: TRBV4-3
j_gene: TRBJ2-6

CDR3aa: CASSRQRTPLHF
len: 12
v_gene: TRBV7-9
j_gene: TRBJ1-6

CDR3aa: CASSPPGYGYTF
len: 12
v_gene: TRBV16
j_gene: TRBJ1-2

CDR3aa: CAAQKGTGVSGANVLTF
len: 17
v_gene: TRBV19
j_gene: TRBJ2-6

CDR3aa: CASSSRIASYIQYF
len: 14
v_gene: TRBV19
j_gene: TRBJ2-4

CDR3aa: CASSRTGADTQYF
len: 13
v_gene: TRBV19
j_gene: TRBJ2-3

CDR3aa: CASSISERNQPQHF
len: 14
v_gene: TRBV19
j_gene: TRBJ1-5

CDR3aa: CASSSDPRGTQYF
len: 13
v_gene: TRBV7-3
j_gene: TRBJ2-5

CDR3aa: CASRGLAGSTDTQYF
len: 15
v_gene: TRBV6-5
j_gene: TRBJ2-3

CDR3aa: CAISAGLDTDTQYF
len: 14
v_gene: TRBV10-3
j_gene: TRBJ2-3

CDR3aa: CASSLYGTGEKLFF
len: 14
v_gene: TRBV6-5
j_gene: TRBJ1-4

CDR3aa: CASSLGTENSPLHF
len: 14
v_gene: TRBV4-3
j_gene: TRBJ1-6

CDR3aa: CASSQDLGGTYNEQFF
len: 16
v_gene: TRBV4-3
j_gene: TRBJ2-1

CDR3aa: CASSSVDRQETQYF
len: 14
v_gene: TRBV5-6
j_gene: TRBJ2-5

CDR3aa: CASSASGARGEQYF
len: 14
v_gene: TRBV9
j_gene: TRBJ2-7

CDR3aa: CASSEEGGPTDTQYF
len: 15
v_gene: TRBV2
j_gene: TRBJ2-3

CDR3aa: CATSRDSPGQGQETQYF
len: 17
v_gene: TRBV15
j_gene: TRBJ2-5

CDR3aa: CASRFRLGQGETQYF
len: 15
v_gene: TRBV5-1
j_gene: TRBJ2-5

CDR3aa: CASSLVGTGDGKLFF
len: 15
v_gene: TRBV5-1
j_gene: TRBJ1-4

CDR3aa: CASSFSPGVDTEAFF
len: 15
v_gene: TRBV21-1
j_gene: TRBJ1-1

CDR3aa: CASSEDRSNQPQHF
len: 14
v_gene: TRBV28
j_gene: TRBJ1-5